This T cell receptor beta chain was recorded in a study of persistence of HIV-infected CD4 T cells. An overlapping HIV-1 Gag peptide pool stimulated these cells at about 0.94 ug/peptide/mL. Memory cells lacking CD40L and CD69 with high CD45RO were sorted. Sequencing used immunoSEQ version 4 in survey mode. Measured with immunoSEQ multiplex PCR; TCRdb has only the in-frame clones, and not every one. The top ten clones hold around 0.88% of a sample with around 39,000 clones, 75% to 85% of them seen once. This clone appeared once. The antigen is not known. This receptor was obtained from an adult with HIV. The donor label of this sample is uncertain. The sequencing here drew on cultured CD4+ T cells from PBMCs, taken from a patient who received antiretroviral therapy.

The CDR3, as DNA: TGTGCCAGCACAGACAGGGCCACCATATATTTT. Translated: CASTDRATIYF. The V call is TRBV2, the J call TRBJ1-3, with 7 nucleotides matching TRBD1. J lost 9 bases, V lost 7 bases, and 3 bases had no gene match. Germline V gene sequence: CDR1 SNHLY, CDR2 FYNNEI. The CDR3 contains 11 residues.